This entry features one T cell receptor (beta chain) sequence. What this receptor recognizes is not known. No much larger clone exists at a distance of one base, and base qualities are not known. Library creation used the immunoSEQ multiplex PCR assay. TCRdb holds this immuneACCESS table with in-frame rearrangements only. Some clones are missing; in checked studies, unresolved V genes explain under half, and the rest has no known cause. The sample table lists roughly 45,000 clones, around 86% of them with a count of one. The ten top clones hold approximately 2.8% of the sample. This specimen comes from a study of control samples from healthy donors and cancer patients (dated by TCRdb to 2019 to 2021). From the germline V gene (reference sequence), CDR1 is SEHNR and CDR2 is FQNEAQ. The CDR3 starts with the cysteine, ends with the phenylalanine, and has 14 residues. The sequence is cut down to CDR3 DNA, 42 bases in frame from base 1. Cut back by 5 bases and 0 bases, the V and J ends lie 10 bases apart.

The rearrangement joined TRBV7-9 to TRBJ1-2; the D gene remains uncertain. The sequenced sample consisted of PBMCs. This sequence originates from a woman in her forties or fifties with lung cancer. The nucleotides read TGTGCCAGCAGCGCTAGTATTACTAACTATGGCTACACCTTC. Its protein is CASSASITNYGYTF.